What follows is one T cell receptor beta chain and its context. The junction shows a germline mismatch at one end, possibly a read error. Germline lookup yields CDR1 SGHKS and CDR2 YYEKEE (reference sequence). This CDR3 is 11 amino acids long. Participants' own reports of clinical history determined their cohort assignment. These data are taken from a study of blood T cell repertoires in COVID-19. Overall study context: The United States, Italy and Spain were the sources of the acute and convalescent COVID-19 samples. PBMCs, B-cell-depleted T cells, or T cells provided the cDNA or gDNA that made up the material.

Libraries were prepared by immunoSEQ multiplex PCR; TCRdb keeps only in-frame clonotypes and omits some of them. Counted here are some 220,000 clones, roughly nine tenths occurring once; the ten biggest clones make up around 2.6%. The receptor comes from a woman in her twenties or thirties who had recovered from COVID-19. The chain couples TRBV5-5 to TRBJ1-3, with TRBD1 matching over 9 bases. The sequenced sample was PBMCs or T cells enriched from blood (not recorded which). The CDR3 loop reads CASSLGQGVAF. For the CDR3, the DNA is TGTGCCAGCAGCTTGGGACAGGGGGTGGCCTTT.